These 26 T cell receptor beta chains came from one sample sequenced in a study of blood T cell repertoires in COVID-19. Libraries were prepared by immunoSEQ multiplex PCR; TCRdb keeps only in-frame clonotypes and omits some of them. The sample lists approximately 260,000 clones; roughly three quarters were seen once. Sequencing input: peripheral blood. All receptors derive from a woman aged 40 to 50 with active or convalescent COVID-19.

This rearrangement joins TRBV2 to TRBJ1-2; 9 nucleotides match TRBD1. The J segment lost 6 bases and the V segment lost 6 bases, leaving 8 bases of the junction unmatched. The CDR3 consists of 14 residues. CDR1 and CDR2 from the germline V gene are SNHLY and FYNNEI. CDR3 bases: TGTGCCAGCAGGGGAGGGGACAGGGTCGATGGCTACACCTTC. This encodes CASRGGDRVDGYTF.

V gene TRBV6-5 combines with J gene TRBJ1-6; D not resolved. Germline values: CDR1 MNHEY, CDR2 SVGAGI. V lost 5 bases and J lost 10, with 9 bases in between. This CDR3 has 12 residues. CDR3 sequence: CASSQEGSPLHF. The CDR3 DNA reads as TGTGCCAGCAGTCAGGAAGGATCACCCCTCCACTTT.

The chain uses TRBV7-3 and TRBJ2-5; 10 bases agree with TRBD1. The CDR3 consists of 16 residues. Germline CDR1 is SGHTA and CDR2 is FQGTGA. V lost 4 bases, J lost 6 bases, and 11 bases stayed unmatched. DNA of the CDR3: TGTGCCAGCAGCTCGACGGGACAGGGGATGGGAAAGACCCAGTACTTC. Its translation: CASSSTGQGMGKTQYF.

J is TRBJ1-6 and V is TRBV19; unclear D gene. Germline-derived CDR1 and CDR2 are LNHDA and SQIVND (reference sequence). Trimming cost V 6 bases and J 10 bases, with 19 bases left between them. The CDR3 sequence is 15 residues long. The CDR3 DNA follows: TGTGCCAGTAGCCCAACTGGTGGTACTGAATCACCCCTCCACTTT. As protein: CASSPTGGTESPLHF.

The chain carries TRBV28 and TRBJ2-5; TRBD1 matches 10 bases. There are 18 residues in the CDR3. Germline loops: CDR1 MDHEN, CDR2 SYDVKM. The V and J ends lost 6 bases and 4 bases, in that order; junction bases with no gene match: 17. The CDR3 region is CASRLDKTGGARRETQYF. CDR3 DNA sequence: TGTGCCAGCAGACTCGATAAGACAGGGGGCGCGCGGCGAGAGACCCAGTACTTC.

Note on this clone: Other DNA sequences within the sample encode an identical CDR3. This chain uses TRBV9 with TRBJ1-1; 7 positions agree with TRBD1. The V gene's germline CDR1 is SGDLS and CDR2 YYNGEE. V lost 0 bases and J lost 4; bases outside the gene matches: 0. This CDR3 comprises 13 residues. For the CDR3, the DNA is TGTGCCAGCAGCGTAGACAGGGGCACTGAAGCTTTCTTT. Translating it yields CASSVDRGTEAFF.

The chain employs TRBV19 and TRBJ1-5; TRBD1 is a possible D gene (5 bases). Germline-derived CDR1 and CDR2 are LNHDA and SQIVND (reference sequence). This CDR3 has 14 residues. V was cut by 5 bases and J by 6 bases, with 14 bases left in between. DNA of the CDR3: TGTGCCAGTAGTGGCGACAGTTGGGGTCAGCCCCAGCATTTT. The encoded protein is CASSGDSWGQPQHF.

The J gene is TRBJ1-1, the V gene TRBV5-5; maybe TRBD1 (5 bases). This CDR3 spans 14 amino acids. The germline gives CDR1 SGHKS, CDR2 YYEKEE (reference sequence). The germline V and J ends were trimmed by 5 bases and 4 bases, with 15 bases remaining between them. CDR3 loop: CASSWHDSATEAFF. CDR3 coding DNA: TGTGCCAGCAGTTGGCACGACAGCGCCACTGAAGCTTTCTTT.

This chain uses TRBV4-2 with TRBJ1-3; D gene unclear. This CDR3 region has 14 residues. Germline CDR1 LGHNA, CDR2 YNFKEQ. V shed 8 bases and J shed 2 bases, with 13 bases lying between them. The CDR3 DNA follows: TGTGCCAGCGCCCTCGCGGGAGCTGGAAACACCATATATTTT. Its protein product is CASALAGAGNTIYF.

This chain's CDR3 is CASSRSGVNTGELFF. The CDR3 DNA sequence: TGTGCCAGCTCACGAAGCGGGGTGAACACCGGGGAGCTGTTTTTT. The V and J genes are TRBV18 and TRBJ2-2, with 7 nucleotides matching TRBD2. Germline CDR1 KGHSH, CDR2 LQKENI. The trim removed 4 bases at V and 1 base at J, leaving 3 bases unmatched. CDR3 length: 15 residues.

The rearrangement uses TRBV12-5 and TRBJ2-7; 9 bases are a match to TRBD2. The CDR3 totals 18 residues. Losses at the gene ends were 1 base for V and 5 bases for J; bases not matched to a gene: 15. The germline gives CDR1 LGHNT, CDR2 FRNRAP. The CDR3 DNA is TGTGCTAGTGGTTTGGGTTGGCGGGGGGGACCCTCCATGGACGAGCAGTACTTC. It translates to CASGLGWRGGPSMDEQYF. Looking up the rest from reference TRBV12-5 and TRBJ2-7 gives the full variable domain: DARVTQTPRHKVTEMGQEVTMRCQPILGHNTVFWYRQTMMQGLELLAYFRNRAPLDDSGMPKDRFSAEMPDATLATLKIQPSEPRDSAVYFCASGLGWRGGPSMDEQYFGPGTRLTVT.

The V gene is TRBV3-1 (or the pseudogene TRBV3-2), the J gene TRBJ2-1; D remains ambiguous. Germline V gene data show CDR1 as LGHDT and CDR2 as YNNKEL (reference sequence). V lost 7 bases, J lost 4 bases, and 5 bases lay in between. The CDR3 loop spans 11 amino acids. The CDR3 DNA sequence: TGTGCCAGCACCGGTTACAATGAGCAGTTCTTC. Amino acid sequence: CASTGYNEQFF.

The CDR3 reads CASSGITSGTRETQYF. The CDR3 DNA follows: TGTGCCAGCAGCGGAATCACTAGCGGGACAAGGGAGACCCAGTACTTC. This chain links TRBV11-2 with TRBJ2-5; 10 nucleotides line up with TRBD2. Germline-derived CDR1 and CDR2 are SGHAT and FQNNGV. Trimming at V came to 5 bases and at J to 5 bases, leaving 11 bases not matched to a gene. This CDR3 is 16 amino acids long.

This CDR3 is CASSPQREAEQFF. For the CDR3, the DNA is TGTGCCAGCTCACCCCAGAGGGAGGCTGAGCAGTTCTTC. The chain links TRBV18 to TRBJ2-1; D is possibly TRBD2 (6 bases). CDR1 KGHSH and CDR2 LQKENI come from the germline V gene. Trimming cost V 3 bases and J 9 bases, with 12 bases left between them. The CDR3 has 13 amino acids.

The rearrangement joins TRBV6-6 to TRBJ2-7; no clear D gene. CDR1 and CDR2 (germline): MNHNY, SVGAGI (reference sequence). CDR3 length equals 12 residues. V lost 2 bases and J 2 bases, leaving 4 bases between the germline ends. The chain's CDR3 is CASSYAAYEQYF. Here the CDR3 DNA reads TGTGCCAGCAGTTACGCAGCCTACGAGCAGTACTTC.

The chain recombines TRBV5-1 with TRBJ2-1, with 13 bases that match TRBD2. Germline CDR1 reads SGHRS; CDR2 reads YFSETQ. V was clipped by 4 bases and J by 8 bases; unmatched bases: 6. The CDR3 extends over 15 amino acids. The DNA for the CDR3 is TGCGCCAGCAGCGTGACTAGCGGGGGGTTGGATGAGCAGTTCTTC. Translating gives CASSVTSGGLDEQFF.

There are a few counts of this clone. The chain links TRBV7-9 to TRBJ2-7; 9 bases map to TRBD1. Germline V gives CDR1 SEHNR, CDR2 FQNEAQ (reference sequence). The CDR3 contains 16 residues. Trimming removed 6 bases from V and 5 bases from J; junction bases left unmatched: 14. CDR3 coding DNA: TGTGCCAGCAGTTCGCGTTATGGGACAGGGTTTCACGAGCAGTACTTC. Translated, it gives CASSSRYGTGFHEQYF.

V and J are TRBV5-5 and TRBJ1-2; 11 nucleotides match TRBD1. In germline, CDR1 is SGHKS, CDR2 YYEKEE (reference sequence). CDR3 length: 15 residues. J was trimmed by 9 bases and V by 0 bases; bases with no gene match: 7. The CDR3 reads CASSLGTGGVSSYTF. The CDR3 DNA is TGTGCCAGCAGCTTGGGGACAGGGGGCGTTTCGAGCTACACCTTC.

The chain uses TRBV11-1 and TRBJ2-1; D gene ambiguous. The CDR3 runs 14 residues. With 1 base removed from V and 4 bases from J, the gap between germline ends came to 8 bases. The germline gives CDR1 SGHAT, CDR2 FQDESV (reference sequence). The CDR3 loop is CASSLGFRYNEQFF. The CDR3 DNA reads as TGTGCCAGCAGCTTAGGCTTCAGGTACAATGAGCAGTTCTTC.

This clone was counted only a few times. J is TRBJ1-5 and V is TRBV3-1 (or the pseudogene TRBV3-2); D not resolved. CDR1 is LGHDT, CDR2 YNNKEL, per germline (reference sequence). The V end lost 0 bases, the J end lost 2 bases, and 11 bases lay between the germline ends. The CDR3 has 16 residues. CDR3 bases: TGTGCCAGCAGCCAAGAACCCCCGGAGGGCAATCAGCCCCAGCATTTT. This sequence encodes CASSQEPPEGNQPQHF.

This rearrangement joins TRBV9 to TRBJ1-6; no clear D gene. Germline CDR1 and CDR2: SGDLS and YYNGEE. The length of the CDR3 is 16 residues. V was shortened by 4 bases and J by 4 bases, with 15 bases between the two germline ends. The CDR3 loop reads CASSPALGGYNSPLHF. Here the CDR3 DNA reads TGTGCCAGCAGCCCCGCCCTAGGCGGATATAATTCACCCCTCCACTTT.

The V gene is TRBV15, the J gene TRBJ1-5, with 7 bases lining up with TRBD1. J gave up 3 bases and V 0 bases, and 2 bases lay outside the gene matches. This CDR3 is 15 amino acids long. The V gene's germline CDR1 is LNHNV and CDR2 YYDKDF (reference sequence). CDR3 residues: CATSREGQFNQPQHF. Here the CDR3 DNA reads TGTGCCACCAGCAGAGAGGGACAGTTCAATCAGCCCCAGCATTTT.

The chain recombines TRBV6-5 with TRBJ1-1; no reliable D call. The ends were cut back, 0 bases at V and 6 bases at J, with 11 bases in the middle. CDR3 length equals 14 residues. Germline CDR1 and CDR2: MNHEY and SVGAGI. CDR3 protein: CASSYSNSRPEAFF. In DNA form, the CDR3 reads TGTGCCAGCAGTTACTCGAATAGTCGTCCTGAAGCTTTCTTT.

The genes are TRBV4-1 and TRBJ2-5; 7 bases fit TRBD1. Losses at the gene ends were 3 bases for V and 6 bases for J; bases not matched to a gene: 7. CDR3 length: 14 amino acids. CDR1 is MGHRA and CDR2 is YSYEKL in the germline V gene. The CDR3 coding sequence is TGCGCCAGCAGCCAGGGTCTGAGGGGGCAGACCCAGTACTTC. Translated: CASSQGLRGQTQYF.

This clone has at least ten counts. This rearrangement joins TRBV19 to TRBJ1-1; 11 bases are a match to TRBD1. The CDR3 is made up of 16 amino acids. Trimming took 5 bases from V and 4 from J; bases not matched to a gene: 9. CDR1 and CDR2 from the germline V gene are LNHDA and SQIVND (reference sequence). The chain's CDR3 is CASSPAWDRGTTEAFF. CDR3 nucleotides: TGTGCCAGTAGTCCTGCTTGGGACAGGGGGACCACTGAAGCTTTCTTT.

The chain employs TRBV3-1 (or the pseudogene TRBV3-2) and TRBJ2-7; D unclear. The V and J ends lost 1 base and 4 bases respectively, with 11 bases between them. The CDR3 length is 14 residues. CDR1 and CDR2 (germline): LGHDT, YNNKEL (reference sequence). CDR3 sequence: CASSQGLTSYEQYV. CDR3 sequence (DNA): TGTGCCAGCAGCCAAGGACTTACGTCGTACGAGCAGTACGTC.